The source of this TCR beta chain is a study of OX40 agonist ivuxolimab in advanced cancers. About the research overall: Aged roughly 23 to 79 with a mean of around 60 years, they were almost 85% male.

Sequencing was performed with immunoSEQ multiplex PCR; in TCRdb, only in-frame clones are kept and a portion is missing. The sample lists about 65,000 clones; about nine tenths were seen once. V was clipped by 4 bases and J by 8 bases; unmatched bases: 10. Looked up from germline, CDR1 is SGHNT and CDR2 is YYREEE (reference sequence). The CDR3 loop spans 15 amino acids. This rearrangement joins TRBV5-4 to TRBJ1-4; 8 bases agree with TRBD1. The sequence was obtained from an adult with an advanced solid tumor such as melanoma, head and neck, liver or kidney cancer. This specimen was CD4+ or CD8+ T cells sorted from blood, taken in a trial of the OX40 agonist ivuxolimab. The CDR3: CASSPGQGREEKLFF. DNA of the CDR3: TGTGCCAGCAGCCCCGGACAGGGACGGGAAGAAAAACTGTTTTTT.